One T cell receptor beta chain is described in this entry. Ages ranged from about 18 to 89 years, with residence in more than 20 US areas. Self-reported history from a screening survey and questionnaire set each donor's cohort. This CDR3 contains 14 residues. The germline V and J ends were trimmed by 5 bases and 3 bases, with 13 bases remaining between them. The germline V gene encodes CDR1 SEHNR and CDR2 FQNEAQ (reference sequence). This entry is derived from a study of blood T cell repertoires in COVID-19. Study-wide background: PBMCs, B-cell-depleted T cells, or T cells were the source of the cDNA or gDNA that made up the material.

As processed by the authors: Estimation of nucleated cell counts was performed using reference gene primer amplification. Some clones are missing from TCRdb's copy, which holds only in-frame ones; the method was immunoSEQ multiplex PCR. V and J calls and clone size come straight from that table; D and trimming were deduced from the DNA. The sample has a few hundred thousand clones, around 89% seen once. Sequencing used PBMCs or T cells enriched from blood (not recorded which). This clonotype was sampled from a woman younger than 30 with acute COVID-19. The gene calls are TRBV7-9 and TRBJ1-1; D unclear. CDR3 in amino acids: CASSPPGGDTEAFF. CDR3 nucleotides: TGTGCCAGCAGCCCGCCGGGTGGAGACACTGAAGCTTTCTTT.